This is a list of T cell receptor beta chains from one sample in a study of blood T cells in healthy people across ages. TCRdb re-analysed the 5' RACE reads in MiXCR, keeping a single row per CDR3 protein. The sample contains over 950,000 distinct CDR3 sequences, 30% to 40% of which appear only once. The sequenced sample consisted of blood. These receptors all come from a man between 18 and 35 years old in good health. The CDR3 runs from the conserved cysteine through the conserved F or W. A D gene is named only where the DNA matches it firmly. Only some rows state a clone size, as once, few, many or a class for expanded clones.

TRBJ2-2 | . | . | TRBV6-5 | TGTGCCAGCGCCCGAGGGAACGCCGGGGAGCTGTTTTTT | CASARGNAGELFF
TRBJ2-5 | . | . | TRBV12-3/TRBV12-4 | TGTGCCAGCAGTGTGTCCCGCGGGCAGACCCAGTACTTC | CASSVSRGQTQYF
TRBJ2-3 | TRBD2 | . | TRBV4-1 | TGCGCCAGCAGCCAAGATGGCACTAGCGGGGGTATATATACGCAGTATTTT | CASSQDGTSGGIYTQYF
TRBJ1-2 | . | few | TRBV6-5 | TGTGCCAGCAGTCGAACAGGGAGAGACTATGGCTACACCTTC | CASSRTGRDYGYTF
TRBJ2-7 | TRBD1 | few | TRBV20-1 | TGCAGTGCTGGGGACAGGGGAAGACACGAGCAGTACTTC | CSAGDRGRHEQYF
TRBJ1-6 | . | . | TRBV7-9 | TGTGCCAGCAGCTTAGGATTGTATTCACCCCTCCACTTT | CASSLGLYSPLHF
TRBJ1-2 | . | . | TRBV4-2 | TGTGCCAGCAGCCAAGACGAAACAAGTTCGGGCTACACCTTC | CASSQDETSSGYTF
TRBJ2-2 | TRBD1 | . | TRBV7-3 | TGTGCCAGCAGACGGGACAGGGGAGACGGGGAGCTGTTTTTT | CASRRDRGDGELFF
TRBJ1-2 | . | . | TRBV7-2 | TGTGCCAGCAGCCTTGGTGGAACCCCGGGATCTATTAACTATGGCTACACCTTC | CASSLGGTPGSINYGYTF
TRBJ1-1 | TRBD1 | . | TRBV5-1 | TGCGCCAGCAGGGAGGGCGGGACAGGGGACACTGAAGCTTTCTTT | CASREGGTGDTEAFF
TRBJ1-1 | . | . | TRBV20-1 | TGCAGTGCCCAGTTGGAGGGGACTGAAGCTTTCTTT | CSAQLEGTEAFF
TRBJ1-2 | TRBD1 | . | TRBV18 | TGTGCCAGCTCACCAATATCCGGGACAGGCATCTATGGCTACACCTTC | CASSPISGTGIYGYTF
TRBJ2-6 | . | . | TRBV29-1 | TGCAGCGTTAAGTACTCTGGGGCCAACGTCCTGACTTTC | CSVKYSGANVLTF
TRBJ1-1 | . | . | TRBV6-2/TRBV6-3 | TGTGCCAGCTATTGGGCAGCTATTAACACTGAAGCTTTCTTT | CASYWAAINTEAFF
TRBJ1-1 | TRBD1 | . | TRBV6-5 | TGTGCCAGCAGTGATAACAGGGGGAAGACTGAAGCTTTCTTT | CASSDNRGKTEAFF
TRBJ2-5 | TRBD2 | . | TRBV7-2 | TGTGCCAGCAGCTTCCAAACTAGCGGGGGGGAGACCCAGTACTTC | CASSFQTSGGETQYF
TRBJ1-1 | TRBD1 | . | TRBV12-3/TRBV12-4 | TGTGCCAGCACCGCGACAGGGGAAGCTTTCTTT | CASTATGEAFF
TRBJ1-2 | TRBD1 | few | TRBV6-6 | TGTGCCAGCAGTGGGGGGGGACAGATGAACTATGGCTACACCTTC | CASSGGGQMNYGYTF
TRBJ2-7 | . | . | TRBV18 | TGTGCCAGCTCACCAAATCTCGGCTTCTACGAGCAGTACTTC | CASSPNLGFYEQYF